These 26 T cell receptor beta chains originate from one sample sequenced in a study of shared clonotypes between healthy human individuals. Repertoires were generated with immunoSEQ multiplex PCR, while TCRdb's copy carries only in-frame clones and drops some. The table records fewer than 3 million clones, around 93% of them present only once. The material sequenced was naive CD4+ T cells from PBMCs. The sample's subset: CD45RA+ positively selected. The receptors here all came from a young man in good health. Some clones in this sample may be carry-over from other donors' samples.

The chain joins TRBV15 to TRBJ1-1; D gene unclear. This CDR3 region has 15 residues. Germline V lookup: CDR1 LNHNV, CDR2 YYDKDF (reference sequence). V lost 0 bases, J lost 1 base, and 9 bases lay in between. CDR3 sequence (DNA): TGTGCCACCAGCAGAGATCCGCACAAGAACACTGAAGCTTTCTTT. Encoded protein: CATSRDPHKNTEAFF.

The chain recombines TRBV19 with TRBJ2-5; 10 bases map to TRBD2. With 5 bases clipped from V and 3 bases from J, the junction kept 3 bases outside the gene matches. The CDR3 is 14 amino acids. Germline loops: CDR1 LNHDA, CDR2 SQIVND (reference sequence). CDR3 sequence: CASSAGLAKETQYF. Here the CDR3 DNA reads TGTGCCAGTAGTGCGGGACTAGCGAAAGAGACCCAGTACTTC.

The chain recombines TRBV5-1 with TRBJ2-2; D call uncertain. The CDR3 totals 14 residues. Deletions cut 4 bases from V and 4 bases from J, with 11 bases between. Germline CDR1 SGHRS, CDR2 YFSETQ. This CDR3 is CASSPRSSTGELFF. The CDR3 DNA reads as TGCGCCAGCAGCCCTCGTTCGAGCACCGGGGAGCTGTTTTTT. Based on the CDR3 plus reference TRBV5-1 and TRBJ2-2, the full variable domain is KAGVTQTPRYLIKTRGQQVTLSCSPISGHRSVSWYQQTPGQGLQFLFEYFSETQRNKGNFPGRFSGRQFSNSRSEMNVSTLELGDSALYLCASSPRSSTGELFFGEGSRLTVL.

Concerning this clone: The same CDR3 also results from other DNA sequences found in this sample. The chain combines TRBV2 with TRBJ1-5; D is undetermined. CDR1 and CDR2 from the germline V gene are SNHLY and FYNNEI. Trimming cost V 6 bases and J 2 bases, with 8 bases left between them. The CDR3 runs 13 residues. The CDR3 is CASSEGGNQPQHF. The DNA of the CDR3 is TGTGCCAGCAGCGAGGGTGGCAATCAGCCCCAGCATTTT. Supplemented by reference TRBV2 and TRBJ1-5, the full variable domain reads EPEVTQTPSHQVTQMGQEVILRCVPISNHLYFYWYRQILGQKVEFLVSFYNNEISEKSEIFDDQFSVERPDGSNFTLKIRSTKLEDSAMYFCASSEGGNQPQHFGDGTRLSIL.

This clone was observed a single time. The chain links TRBV7-9 to TRBJ2-5, with D perhaps matching TRBD1 (6 bases). Germline loops: CDR1 SEHNR, CDR2 FQNEAQ (reference sequence). Trimming stripped 2 bases from V and 2 bases from J, with 9 bases between. The CDR3 spans 14 residues. The CDR3 sequence is CASSLSQGQETQYF. In DNA form, the CDR3 reads TGTGCCAGCAGCTTAAGCCAGGGGCAAGAGACCCAGTACTTC.

V and J are TRBV7-9 and TRBJ2-5; a weak D match, TRBD2 (5 bases). The CDR3 length is 15 residues. In germline, CDR1 is SEHNR, CDR2 FQNEAQ (reference sequence). Deletions cut 5 bases from V and 5 bases from J, with 18 bases between. CDR3 sequence (DNA): TGTGCCAGCAGCCCCAAGGACCGCGGCGGGGAGACCCAGTACTTC. Its translation: CASSPKDRGGETQYF.

The chain combines TRBV5-1 with TRBJ1-1; tentative D call: TRBD1 (6 bases). Germline CDR1 reads SGHRS; CDR2 reads YFSETQ. V lost 3 bases and J lost 5, with 17 bases in between. The CDR3 sequence is 15 residues long. The CDR3 DNA reads as TGCGCCAGCAGCTCTGGGACATTTAGGGGGACTGAAGCTTTCTTT. This sequence encodes CASSSGTFRGTEAFF.

A word on this clone: At the DNA level, this CDR3 is encoded by other sequences in the same sample as well. The chain links TRBV30 to TRBJ1-3; D call uncertain. V lost 1 base and J lost 0, with 4 bases in between. Germline V CDR1 and CDR2: GTSNPN, SVGIG (reference sequence). The CDR3 totals 13 residues. The CDR3 is CAWSASSGNTIYF. CDR3 nucleotide sequence: TGTGCCTGGAGTGCGTCCTCTGGAAACACCATATATTTT.

The chain joins TRBV5-1 to TRBJ2-1; 8 positions match TRBD2. Germline-derived CDR1 and CDR2 are SGHRS and YFSETQ. The length of the CDR3 is 15 residues. Unmatched junction bases numbered 4, after V lost 0 bases and J lost 5 bases. The CDR3 reads CASSLVATSDNEQFF. DNA of the CDR3: TGCGCCAGCAGCTTGGTAGCGACTAGCGACAATGAGCAGTTCTTC.

This clone was observed a single time. The chain has TRBV28 and TRBJ1-2; D ambiguous. This CDR3 spans 14 amino acids. CDR1 and CDR2 from the germline V gene are MDHEN and SYDVKM. V lost 8 bases and J lost 2, with 15 bases in between. This chain's CDR3 is CASALRGSNYGYTF. The CDR3 DNA sequence: TGTGCCAGCGCGCTTCGGGGATCGAACTATGGCTACACCTTC.

The rearrangement joins TRBV14 to TRBJ2-1; no clear D. The CDR3 has 13 residues. The ends were cut back, 3 bases at V and 4 bases at J, with 7 bases in the middle. Germline V lookup: CDR1 SGHDN, CDR2 FVKESK. The CDR3: CASSQSLYNEQFF. CDR3 bases: TGTGCCAGCAGCCAGTCACTATACAATGAGCAGTTCTTC.

The V gene is TRBV28, the J gene TRBJ2-1, with 11 bases identical to TRBD2. This CDR3 has 16 amino acids. Trimming cost V 6 bases and J 7 bases; bases outside gene matches: 11. The germline CDR1 and CDR2 sequences are MDHEN and SYDVKM. CDR3 DNA: TGTGCCAGCAGCGAAGTAGCGGGAGGGCCGTCAAATGAGCAGTTCTTC. It codes for CASSEVAGGPSNEQFF.

The CDR3 is CASSLATVANTEAFF. CDR3 sequence (DNA): TGTGCCAGCAGCTTAGCGACAGTCGCCAACACTGAAGCTTTCTTT. The chain joins TRBV7-3 to TRBJ1-1; a possible D gene is TRBD1 (5 bases). The germline V and J ends were trimmed by 2 bases and 2 bases, with 12 bases remaining between them. The CDR3 covers 15 residues. Germline loops: CDR1 SGHTA, CDR2 FQGTGA.

V usage is TRBV10-2 and J usage is TRBJ1-5, with D unclear. Germline CDR1 WSHSY, CDR2 SAAADI. V lost 10 bases and J 7 bases, leaving 8 bases between the germline ends. CDR3 length: 10 residues. CDR3: CAKMGQPQHF. The CDR3 DNA is TGCGCCAAAATGGGCCAGCCCCAGCATTTT.

The chain recombines TRBV29-1 with TRBJ2-1, with D possibly TRBD2 on 5 matching bases. The CDR3 totals 13 residues. Trimming left V 7 bases short and J 9 bases short, with 19 bases between. Germline CDR1 is SQVTM and CDR2 is ANQGSEA. CDR3 loop: CSAALPARGEQFF. CDR3 nucleotide sequence: TGCAGCGCCGCTCTGCCTGCCCGGGGTGAGCAGTTCTTC.

The chain links TRBV15 to TRBJ2-7; 7 bases agree with TRBD2. Trimming cost V 1 base and J 6 bases; bases outside gene matches: 6. CDR1 is LNHNV and CDR2 is YYDKDF in the germline V gene (reference sequence). The CDR3 has 14 residues. The CDR3 DNA is TGTGCCACCAGCAGAGGGAGGGAGGGGCTCGAGCAGTACTTC. It is translated as CATSRGREGLEQYF. Combining the CDR3 with reference TRBV15 and TRBJ2-7 gives the whole variable domain DAMVIQNPRYQVTQFGKPVTLSCSQTLNHNVMYWYQQKSSQAPKLLFHYYDKDFNNEADTPDNFQSRRPNTSFCFLDIRSPGLGDTAMYLCATSRGREGLEQYFGPGTRLTVT.

The gene calls are TRBV11-2 and TRBJ2-4, with TRBD2 as a possible D gene (5 bases). The CDR3 has 13 residues. Germline loops: CDR1 SGHAT, CDR2 FQNNGV. With 1 base removed from V and 7 bases from J, the gap between germline ends came to 8 bases. CDR3 bases: TGTGCCAGCAGCTTAGTTCCGGGGAACATTCAGTACTTC. It specifies CASSLVPGNIQYF.

V and J are TRBV6-1 and TRBJ2-5; no reliable D call. Germline V gene lookup returns CDR1 MNHNS and CDR2 SASEGT. The CDR3 totals 12 residues. V was pared by 3 bases and J by 14 bases, with 16 bases between. Written as DNA, the CDR3 is TGTGCCAGCAGTGACCTTGACACCCCTCAATACTTC. Translated: CASSDLDTPQYF.

The chain uses TRBV19 and TRBJ1-2; 7 bases fit TRBD1. V shed 6 bases, J shed 5 bases, and the junction held 12 bases outside the gene matches. CDR1 is LNHDA and CDR2 is SQIVND in the germline V gene (reference sequence). This CDR3 contains 15 residues. This CDR3 is CASSHGGGQPYGYTF. For the CDR3, the DNA is TGTGCCAGTAGCCATGGTGGGGGACAGCCTTATGGCTACACCTTC.

The chain is built from TRBV5-6 and TRBJ2-7; TRBD1 matches 8 bases. CDR3 length: 14 residues. Germline CDR1 SGHDT, CDR2 YYEEEE. The J segment lost 7 bases and the V segment lost 3 bases, leaving 9 bases of the junction unmatched. DNA for the CDR3: TGTGCCAGCAGCTGGGGACAGGCGAAGTTTGAGCAGTACTTC. Its protein product is CASSWGQAKFEQYF.

V usage is TRBV19 and J usage is TRBJ2-3; perhaps TRBD2 as D (6 bases). There are 16 residues in the CDR3. Trimming stripped 4 bases from V and 0 bases from J, with 14 bases between. Germline-derived CDR1 and CDR2 are LNHDA and SQIVND (reference sequence). The CDR3 is CASSRSSGTSTDTQYF. For the CDR3, the DNA is TGTGCCAGTAGTAGAAGTAGCGGTACTAGCACAGATACGCAGTATTTT.

This rearrangement joins TRBV4-3 to TRBJ2-7; 7 positions agree with TRBD2. This CDR3 is 19 amino acids long. Unmatched junction bases numbered 18, after V lost 0 bases and J lost 4 bases. The germline gives CDR1 LGHNA, CDR2 YSLEER. CDR3 in DNA: TGCGCCAGCAGCCAAGATATCGGGCGGCGGGAGCTAGCTAGGTACGAGCAGTACTTC. This gives the protein CASSQDIGRRELARYEQYF.

This clone came up once. Here the CDR3 DNA reads TGTGCCAGCAGCTACGGGGGACAGGACCACTATGGCTACACCTTC. Translating it yields CASSYGGQDHYGYTF. V is TRBV11-2 and J is TRBJ1-2; 8 bases match TRBD1. Germline CDR1 SGHAT, CDR2 FQNNGV. After removal of 4 bases from V and 3 bases from J, the junction contained 7 bases not matched to a gene. CDR3 length equals 15 residues.

V and J are TRBV5-4 and TRBJ1-6; D may be TRBD1 (5 bases). The CDR3 loop spans 15 amino acids. The V gene's germline CDR1 is SGHNT and CDR2 YYREEE (reference sequence). Trimming shortened V by 2 bases and J by 10 bases, and 16 bases separated the two germline ends. The CDR3 DNA reads as TGTGCCAGCAGCTTAGGGACCGGGCCGGGCTCACCCCTCCACTTT. Translation: CASSLGTGPGSPLHF.

The chain carries TRBV5-1 and TRBJ2-7; 13 bases agree with TRBD2. The CDR3 has 18 amino acids. CDR1 is SGHRS and CDR2 is YFSETQ in the germline V gene. The junction had 17 bases not matched to a gene; V was cut back by 6 bases and J by 5 bases. CDR3 amino acids: CASTRDGRLAGGWNEQYF. CDR3 bases: TGCGCCAGCACCCGGGACGGCAGACTAGCGGGGGGTTGGAACGAGCAGTACTTC.

This chain joins TRBV28 and TRBJ2-1; D may be TRBD1 (6 bases). CDR1 is MDHEN, CDR2 SYDVKM, per germline. The CDR3 extends over 15 amino acids. The V and J ends lost 7 bases and 5 bases respectively, with 18 bases between them. CDR3 DNA sequence: TGTGCCAGCACCCCCCTCGGACAGAGGGACAATGAGCAGTTCTTC. Translated, it gives CASTPLGQRDNEQFF.